This TCR beta chain was documented in a study of cytomegalovirus exposure and HLA in healthy donors. Study-wide findings and caveats: In presence/absence analyses, roughly uniform sequencing depth across donors was assumed.

V gave up 2 bases and J gave up 7 bases; unmatched junction bases: 8. CDR1 is SGHRS and CDR2 is YFSETQ in the germline V gene. The CDR3 is 15 residues long. This clone appeared once. What it recognizes is unknown. Use of 60 Vbeta and 13 Jbeta primers characterized the PCR. Using immunoSEQ multiplex PCR, the repertoire was profiled, and TCRdb retains in-frame clones only, with some absent. The table records about 170,000 clones, approximately 79% of them present only once. The chain carries TRBV5-1 and TRBJ2-7, with TRBD2 identical over 11 bases. The sequence was obtained from a man aged 40-55 years in good health and CMV-seropositive. Sequencing was performed on PBMCs. CDR3 sequence reads: CASSLGLAGPLEQYF. The CDR3 nucleotides are TGCGCCAGCAGCTTAGGACTAGCGGGCCCCCTGGAGCAGTACTTC.